The 22 T cell receptor beta chains below were found in one sample sequenced in a study of T cells after posttransplantation cyclophosphamide. TCRdb's copy holds only in-frame clones and misses some; the assay was immunoSEQ multiplex PCR. The data show 10,000 to 12,000 clones, with 95% seen just once and 0.3% held by the top ten. The sequenced sample consisted of naive CD8+ T cells sorted from PBMCs. These receptors came from a young man in good health and a related stem cell transplant donor.

J is TRBJ1-4 and V is TRBV14; D unresolved. This CDR3 region has 16 residues. Trimming took 4 bases from V and 8 from J, leaving 20 bases between them. Germline V gene lookup returns CDR1 SGHDN and CDR2 FVKESK. CDR3 sequence: CASSPAPRGAGEKLFF. Here the CDR3 DNA reads TGTGCCAGCAGCCCAGCCCCCCGGGGAGCGGGGGAAAAACTGTTTTTT.

Only one count was recorded for this clone. V and J are TRBV29-1 and TRBJ2-7; 11 bases fit TRBD1. Germline CDR1 SQVTM, CDR2 ANQGSEA. This CDR3 contains 13 residues. V shed 6 bases, J shed 5 bases, and the junction held 6 bases outside the gene matches. The CDR3 sequence is CSVGQGGFNEQYF. CDR3 sequence (DNA): TGCAGCGTGGGACAGGGGGGTTTCAACGAGCAGTACTTC.

The chain is built from TRBV7-8 and TRBJ2-7, with 9 bases identical to TRBD2. The CDR3 has 17 amino acids. CDR1 is SGHVS and CDR2 is FQNEAQ in the germline V gene. After removal of 1 base from V and 0 bases from J, the junction contained 7 bases not matched to a gene. This CDR3 is CASSLEGGGASSYEQYF. As DNA, the CDR3 is TGTGCCAGCAGCTTAGAGGGCGGGGGGGCAAGCTCCTACGAGCAGTACTTC. Full variable domain (missing parts from reference TRBV7-8 and TRBJ2-7): GAGVSQSPRYKVAKRGQDVALRCDPISGHVSLFWYQQALGQGPEFLTYFQNEAQLDKSGLPSDRFFAERPEGSVSTLKIQRTQQEDSAVYLCASSLEGGGASSYEQYFGPGTRLTVT.

The chain joins TRBV6-1 to TRBJ2-7; D is possibly TRBD1 (6 bases). The germline gives CDR1 MNHNS, CDR2 SASEGT. This CDR3 has 14 residues. Deletions cut 3 bases from V and 2 bases from J, with 11 bases between. CDR3: CASSDWDNTYEQYF. The CDR3 DNA follows: TGTGCCAGCAGTGACTGGGACAACACCTACGAGCAGTACTTC.

This chain uses TRBV14 with TRBJ2-7; 11 positions agree with TRBD2. Germline CDR1 SGHDN, CDR2 FVKESK. V trimming: 2 bases; J trimming: 3 bases; junction bases outside the gene matches: 6. CDR3 length: 16 residues. The CDR3 nucleotides read TGTGCCAGCAGCCAAAACGAGGGGACTAGCGGCTACGAGCAGTACTTC. This encodes CASSQNEGTSGYEQYF.

This clone has just one count. This chain joins TRBV28 and TRBJ2-2; 7 positions match TRBD1. This CDR3 comprises 17 residues. Germline V gene data show CDR1 as MDHEN and CDR2 as SYDVKM. The junction had 10 bases not matched to a gene; V was cut back by 5 bases and J by 1 base. This CDR3 reads CASSLRETGLNTGELFF. For the CDR3, the DNA is TGTGCCAGCAGTCTTAGAGAGACAGGGCTGAACACCGGGGAGCTGTTTTTT.

The rearrangement joins TRBV27 to TRBJ2-2; 7 bases fit TRBD1. From germline, CDR1 is MNHEY and CDR2 SMNVEV (reference sequence). The ends lost 6 bases at V and 1 base at J; junction bases unmatched: 8. The CDR3 loop spans 16 amino acids. CDR3 amino acids: CASSPSGQLNTGELFF. The CDR3 DNA is TGTGCCAGCAGCCCATCGGGACAGCTGAACACCGGGGAGCTGTTTTTT.

The CDR3 bases are TGTGCCAGTCGACAGAGCTTGGAAGCTTTCTTT. Encoded protein: CASRQSLEAFF. V usage is TRBV19 and J usage is TRBJ1-1; D perhaps matches TRBD1 (5 bases). Germline V gene lookup returns CDR1 LNHDA and CDR2 SQIVND (reference sequence). The CDR3 length is 11 residues. With 8 bases removed from V and 8 bases from J, the gap between germline ends came to 12 bases.

This chain uses TRBV9 with TRBJ2-1, with 9 bases identical to TRBD2. J was trimmed by 3 bases and V by 2 bases; bases with no gene match: 9. The CDR3 length is 17 residues. Germline V gives CDR1 SGDLS, CDR2 YYNGEE. The CDR3 DNA follows: TGTGCCAGCAGCGTCTATTCAGCGGGGGGCGTCTACAATGAGCAGTTCTTC. It translates to CASSVYSAGGVYNEQFF.

The chain has TRBV4-3 and TRBJ2-1; no firm D call. The CDR3 length is 13 residues. Germline V gene sequence: CDR1 LGHNA, CDR2 YSLEER. The V end was cut by 3 bases, the J end by 7 bases, with 10 bases between. The CDR3 is CASSHSTLNEQFF. The CDR3, as DNA: TGCGCCAGCAGCCATTCTACTCTGAATGAGCAGTTCTTC.

The chain uses TRBV7-9 and TRBJ2-7; 9 bases agree with TRBD1. From germline, CDR1 is SEHNR and CDR2 FQNEAQ (reference sequence). The CDR3 runs 12 residues. CDR3 bases: TGTGCTAGCGAGGACAGGGGCTACGAGCAGTACTTC. It yields the protein CASEDRGYEQYF.

The chain joins TRBV19 to TRBJ1-3; 7 bases are a match to TRBD1. J gave up 0 bases and V 6 bases, and 5 bases lay outside the gene matches. The length of the CDR3 is 15 residues. CDR1 is LNHDA and CDR2 is SQIVND in the germline V gene (reference sequence). The CDR3 is CASRWTGSSGNTIYF. The CDR3 nucleotides are TGTGCCAGTAGATGGACAGGCTCCTCTGGAAACACCATATATTTT.

This chain links TRBV7-9 with TRBJ2-5; TRBD1 matches 10 bases. With the DNA end fitting TRBJ2-7 better, the J assignment may be wrong. The CDR3 is 13 amino acids. CDR1 SEHNR and CDR2 FQNEAQ come from the germline V gene (reference sequence). Written as DNA, the CDR3 is TGTGCCAGCAGCTTGACAGGGGGCGACGAGCAGTACTTC. Its protein product is CASSLTGGDEQYF.

This clone was detected a few times. The chain couples TRBV11-3 to TRBJ2-7; tentative D call: TRBD2 (5 bases). Germline lookup yields CDR1 SGHNT and CDR2 YENEEA. Trimming removed 0 bases at V and 4 bases at J, with 13 bases between. There are 15 residues in the CDR3. CDR3 sequence reads: CASSLDWGSGYEQYF. Written as DNA, the CDR3 is TGTGCCAGCAGCTTAGATTGGGGTTCGGGATACGAGCAGTACTTC. The full variable domain, rest sourced from reference TRBV11-3 and TRBJ2-7, is EAGVVQSPRYKIIEKKQPVAFWCNPISGHNTLYWYLQNLGQGPELLIRYENEEAVDDSQLPKDRFSAERLKGVDSTLKIQPAELGDSAVYLCASSLDWGSGYEQYFGPGTRLTVT.

The CDR3 bases are TGCGCCAGCAGCTTGGGATCGGGTACCCTACATGAAAAACTGTTTTTT. This encodes CASSLGSGTLHEKLFF. The rearrangement joins TRBV5-1 to TRBJ1-4; D remains unclear. V lost 0 bases, J lost 6 bases, and 15 bases lay in between. Germline V gene lookup returns CDR1 SGHRS and CDR2 YFSETQ. The CDR3 is 16 amino acids. Using reference TRBV5-1 and TRBJ1-4 for the parts outside the CDR3, the full variable domain is KAGVTQTPRYLIKTRGQQVTLSCSPISGHRSVSWYQQTPGQGLQFLFEYFSETQRNKGNFPGRFSGRQFSNSRSEMNVSTLELGDSALYLCASSLGSGTLHEKLFFGSGTQLSVL.

The CDR3 protein is CASSLEPSGGANEQFF. CDR3 nucleotides: TGTGCCAGCAGCTTAGAACCTAGCGGGGGGGCAAATGAGCAGTTCTTC. V usage is TRBV7-2 and J usage is TRBJ2-1; 12 bases are shared with TRBD2. This CDR3 spans 16 amino acids. Germline trimming cut 1 base from V and 7 bases from J; bases unmatched to any gene: 5. The V gene's germline CDR1 is SGHTA and CDR2 FQGNSA.

The chain couples TRBV15 to TRBJ2-7, with D uncertain. V lost 3 bases, J lost 4 bases, and 10 bases lay in between. CDR1 is LNHNV and CDR2 is YYDKDF in the germline V gene (reference sequence). The CDR3 is 13 amino acids. The CDR3, as DNA: TGTGCCACCAGCAGCGGTTCGAGATACGAGCAGTACTTC. Encoded protein: CATSSGSRYEQYF. The whole variable domain, remainder taken from reference TRBV15 and TRBJ2-7, is DAMVIQNPRYQVTQFGKPVTLSCSQTLNHNVMYWYQQKSSQAPKLLFHYYDKDFNNEADTPDNFQSRRPNTSFCFLDIRSPGLGDTAMYLCATSSGSRYEQYFGPGTRLTVT.

There are a few counts of this clone. The V and J genes are TRBV5-1 and TRBJ2-4, with D perhaps TRBD2 (6 bases). CDR1 is SGHRS and CDR2 is YFSETQ in the germline V gene. The CDR3 has 15 residues. The V end lost 4 bases, the J end lost 5 bases, and 16 bases lay between the germline ends. The chain's CDR3 is CASSRYGTGENIQYF. The CDR3 DNA sequence: TGCGCCAGCAGCAGGTACGGGACGGGAGAAAACATTCAGTACTTC.

This chain uses TRBV7-8 with TRBJ2-1; D might be TRBD2 (7 bases). The CDR3 spans 14 residues. The V and J ends lost 0 bases and 6 bases respectively, with 9 bases between them. CDR1 and CDR2 from the germline V gene are SGHVS and FQNEAQ. Here the CDR3 DNA reads TGTGCCAGCAGCTTAGCGGGGGGGCTCAATGAGCAGTTCTTC. Its protein is CASSLAGGLNEQFF.

The chain carries TRBV4-1 and TRBJ1-1; D gene uncertain. The CDR3 has 13 amino acids. The germline V and J ends were trimmed by 4 bases and 3 bases, with 9 bases remaining between them. Germline V gene lookup returns CDR1 MGHRA and CDR2 YSYEKL. CDR3 in DNA: TGCGCCAGCAGCCTTGGTTCGGACACTGAAGCTTTCTTT. It codes for CASSLGSDTEAFF.

V gene TRBV6-5 combines with J gene TRBJ1-1; possibly TRBD1 for D (6 bases). V was pared by 6 bases and J by 1 base, with 12 bases between. Germline V gene data show CDR1 as MNHEY and CDR2 as SVGAGI. There are 14 residues in the CDR3. CDR3 amino acids: CASSYREGNTEAFF. DNA of the CDR3: TGTGCCAGCAGCTACAGGGAGGGGAACACTGAAGCTTTCTTT.

The chain is built from TRBV7-2 and TRBJ2-2; perhaps TRBD2 as D (6 bases). V lost 5 bases, J lost 7 bases, and 20 bases lay in between. Germline loops: CDR1 SGHTA, CDR2 FQGNSA. CDR3 size: 16 residues. The CDR3 loop reads CASSLRTGEWIGELFF. CDR3 sequence (DNA): TGTGCCAGCAGCCTACGGACGGGGGAGTGGATCGGGGAGCTGTTTTTT.